This T cell receptor (beta chain) came from a study of sequential checkpoint blockade in melanoma. Study-wide context: Arm A got nivolumab then ipilimumab; arm B the reverse, 1:1. Each arm's sequence ended with maintenance nivolumab.

As to treatment: randomized to nivolumab then ipilimumab (arm A) or the reverse (arm B). No patient had prior DNA-damaging chemotherapy. From thawed PBMCs, live CD3+CD8+ cells negative for CD19 and CD56 were sorted. The CDR3 is made up of 15 amino acids. The germline V gene has CDR1 LNHDA and CDR2 SQIVND (reference sequence). J gave up 3 bases and V 5 bases, and 10 bases lay outside the gene matches. Only in-frame clones appear in the TCRdb table, and some are missing; sequencing was by immunoSEQ multiplex PCR. Found here are approximately 12,000 clones, under 90% of them singletons; the top ten hold approximately 7.9%.

Sequences were derived from CD8+ T cells sorted from blood (inferred from file names), sampled from a patient given nivolumab and ipilimumab in sequence. This clonotype was sampled from a human donor with melanoma. This chain connects TRBV19 to TRBJ2-7; 7 bases align to TRBD1. DNA for the CDR3: TGTGCCAGTAGTCTCCGGACAGGTTTCAGCTACGAGCAGTACTTC. Translated, it gives CASSLRTGFSYEQYF. The full variable domain, completed using reference TRBV19 and TRBJ2-7, is DGGITQSPKYLFRKEGQNVTLSCEQNLNHDAMYWYRQDPGQGLRLIYYSQIVNDFQKGDIAEGYSVSREKKESFPLTVTSAQKNPTAFYLCASSLRTGFSYEQYFGPGTRLTVT.